Shown below are 29 T cell receptor beta chains from a single sample sequenced in a study of blood T cell repertoires in COVID-19. Clones were read by immunoSEQ multiplex PCR, and TCRdb kept only the in-frame ones, dropping some. There are about 170,000 clones in the sample; about 86% occur only once, and less than 3% lies in the top ten. The specimen sequenced was peripheral blood. These receptors originate from a human donor with acute or convalescent COVID-19. The donor label of this sample is uncertain.

The chain is built from TRBV2 and TRBJ1-1, with D hard to call. Per germline, CDR1 SNHLY and CDR2 FYNNEI. V was pared by 6 bases and J by 1 base, with 12 bases between. The CDR3 loop spans 14 amino acids. The chain's CDR3 is CASRPILANTEAFF. CDR3 nucleotides: TGTGCCAGCAGACCAATCCTGGCGAACACTGAAGCTTTCTTT.

This clone has ten or more counts. The CDR3 DNA sequence: TGTGCCAGCAGTTTAATGCGGGGTTCCACTGAAGCTTTCTTT. Its translation is CASSLMRGSTEAFF. The V gene is TRBV27, the J gene TRBJ1-1; D is uncertain. The CDR3 is 14 amino acids. Germline V gene lookup returns CDR1 MNHEY and CDR2 SMNVEV (reference sequence). The V end lost 2 bases, the J end lost 4 bases, and 11 bases lay between the germline ends.

V and J are TRBV11-2 and TRBJ2-2, with D tentatively TRBD1 (5 bases). The CDR3 is made up of 17 amino acids. Germline V gene sequence: CDR1 SGHAT, CDR2 FQNNGV. V dropped 0 bases and J dropped 5 bases, with 16 bases sitting between them. In DNA form, the CDR3 reads TGTGCCAGCAGCTTAGATCGAAGGAGTCAGGGTACCGGGGAGCTGTTTTTT. Its translation: CASSLDRRSQGTGELFF.

The rearrangement joins TRBV7-9 to TRBJ2-3; 10 nucleotides align to TRBD2. The CDR3 spans 16 residues. In germline, CDR1 is SEHNR, CDR2 FQNEAQ (reference sequence). V shed 5 bases, J shed 2 bases, and the junction held 7 bases outside the gene matches. The CDR3 coding sequence is TGTGCCAGCAGCCGATGGACTAGCGGCTCCACAGATACGCAGTATTTT. Protein sequence: CASSRWTSGSTDTQYF.

This rearrangement joins TRBV9 to TRBJ1-1; D unclear. The CDR3 covers 14 residues. V was clipped by 0 bases and J by 6 bases, with 12 bases between them. Germline V gives CDR1 SGDLS, CDR2 YYNGEE. CDR3 sequence reads: CASSVGPRPPEAFF. In nucleotides, the CDR3 is TGTGCCAGCAGCGTAGGGCCTAGGCCCCCTGAAGCTTTCTTT.

The V gene is TRBV10-3, the J gene TRBJ2-2; D might be TRBD2 (5 bases). The germline V gene encodes CDR1 ENHRY and CDR2 SYGVKD. V was cut by 2 bases and J by 8 bases, with 12 bases left in between. The CDR3 has 14 amino acids. The CDR3 bases are TGTGCCATCAGTGAGGTGGCGGGTCAAGGGGAGCTGTTTTTT. Its protein product is CAISEVAGQGELFF.

The V gene is TRBV6-5, the J gene TRBJ2-1; 10 nucleotides agree with TRBD2. Germline V gene data show CDR1 as MNHEY and CDR2 as SVGAGI. Trimming took 8 bases from V and 9 from J; bases not matched to a gene: 7. The CDR3 runs to 13 residues. CDR3: CASELAGVVEQFF. For the CDR3, the DNA is TGTGCCAGCGAGCTAGCGGGAGTGGTTGAGCAGTTCTTC.

This chain joins TRBV7-3 and TRBJ2-3; 8 bases are a match to TRBD1. J was trimmed by 5 bases and V by 4 bases; bases with no gene match: 11. CDR3 length: 16 residues. Germline V CDR1 and CDR2: SGHTA, FQGTGA. CDR3 loop: CASSSPGGRGRDTQYF. CDR3 nucleotide sequence: TGTGCCAGCAGCTCCCCAGGGGGCAGGGGCAGAGATACGCAGTATTTT.

The V and J genes are TRBV27 and TRBJ2-3; TRBD1 aligns across 8 bases. V was pared by 5 bases and J by 0 bases, with 4 bases of the junction left unmatched. In germline, CDR1 is MNHEY, CDR2 SMNVEV (reference sequence). The CDR3 spans 15 residues. The CDR3 sequence: CASSPRDRSTDTQYF. In DNA, the CDR3 is TGTGCCAGCAGTCCCCGGGACAGGAGCACAGATACGCAGTATTTT.

This chain links TRBV10-1 with TRBJ2-1, with 12 bases aligning to TRBD2. The CDR3 is 20 residues long. With 3 bases clipped from V and 2 bases from J, the junction kept 14 bases outside the gene matches. The germline gives CDR1 WNHNN, CDR2 SYGVQD (reference sequence). CDR3: CASSDYSRLAGAPTYNEQFF. In DNA form, the CDR3 reads TGCGCCAGCAGTGACTACTCCCGACTAGCGGGGGCTCCGACCTACAATGAGCAGTTCTTC.

V usage is TRBV3-1 (or the pseudogene TRBV3-2) and J usage is TRBJ2-7, with a possible D match to TRBD2 (5 bases). Germline V lookup: CDR1 LGHDT, CDR2 YNNKEL (reference sequence). Trimming cost V 4 bases and J 12 bases, with 16 bases left between them. The CDR3 covers 12 residues. The CDR3 sequence is CASSPREGVAYF. CDR3 DNA: TGTGCCAGCAGCCCCCGAGAGGGCGTTGCGTACTTC.

The V call is TRBV12-5, the J call TRBJ2-7, with 15 bases aligning to TRBD2. This CDR3 is 15 amino acids long. Germline V gene sequence: CDR1 LGHNT, CDR2 FRNRAP. The ends lost 4 bases at V and 2 bases at J; junction bases unmatched: 0. In DNA, the CDR3 is TGTGCTAGTGGTTGGACTAGCGGGGGGGCCTACGAGCAGTACTTC. Its translation is CASGWTSGGAYEQYF.

This chain uses TRBV11-2 with TRBJ2-7; D perhaps matches TRBD1 (5 bases). The V gene's germline CDR1 is SGHAT and CDR2 FQNNGV. There are 15 residues in the CDR3. Trimming removed 5 bases at V and 7 bases at J, with 21 bases between. The CDR3 loop reads CASSTFPHRSLEQYF. Written as DNA, the CDR3 is TGTGCCAGCAGCACCTTCCCCCACAGGTCCTTGGAGCAGTACTTC.

V gene TRBV7-3 combines with J gene TRBJ2-1; 10 positions agree with TRBD2. The CDR3 covers 17 residues. Germline loops: CDR1 SGHTA, CDR2 FQGTGA. With V trimmed by 5 bases and J by 5 bases, 12 bases remained unmatched. The DNA of the CDR3 is TGTGCCAGCAGCAGGGGATTTTTAGCGGGGGGAAACAATGAGCAGTTCTTC. This codes for CASSRGFLAGGNNEQFF.

V usage is TRBV30 and J usage is TRBJ2-7, with TRBD1 matching over 8 bases. This CDR3 region has 12 residues. The V and J ends lost 4 bases and 6 bases, in that order; junction bases with no gene match: 5. Germline values: CDR1 GTSNPN, CDR2 SVGIG (reference sequence). The CDR3 nucleotides are TGTGCCTGGAAAGGACAGGGAGGCGAGCAGTACTTC. This translates into CAWKGQGGEQYF.

Only one count was recorded for this clone. The chain links TRBV9 to TRBJ1-4; D is undetermined. The CDR3 covers 14 residues. CDR1 is SGDLS, CDR2 YYNGEE, per germline. Trimming took off 0 bases at V and 2 bases at J, with 5 bases between the two ends. CDR3 DNA: TGTGCCAGCAGCGTAGGAGGGACTAATGAAAAACTGTTTTTT. It yields the protein CASSVGGTNEKLFF.

The chain recombines TRBV7-8 with TRBJ2-5, with 9 nucleotides matching TRBD2. Losses at the gene ends were 1 base for V and 1 base for J; bases not matched to a gene: 4. CDR3 size: 16 residues. CDR1 is SGHVS, CDR2 FQNEAQ, per germline. CDR3 nucleotide sequence: TGTGCCAGCAGCTTAGTCCTAGCGGGATTCCAAGAGACCCAGTACTTC. This gives the protein CASSLVLAGFQETQYF.

The chain employs TRBV5-1 and TRBJ1-4, with D unclear. Trimming shortened V by 4 bases and J by 3 bases, and 13 bases separated the two germline ends. The CDR3 consists of 15 residues. CDR1 and CDR2 (germline): SGHRS, YFSETQ. In DNA form, the CDR3 reads TGCGCCAGCAGCCCGGAGGGAGCGGCTAATGAAAAACTGTTTTTT. Translation: CASSPEGAANEKLFF.

The V call is TRBV7-3, the J call TRBJ2-1; 7 bases line up with TRBD2. J gave up 9 bases and V 0 bases, and 5 bases lay outside the gene matches. Looked up from germline, CDR1 is SGHTA and CDR2 is FQGTGA. The CDR3 runs 14 residues. The CDR3 region is CASSLTAGKGEQFF. For the CDR3, the DNA is TGTGCCAGCAGCTTAACAGCGGGAAAGGGTGAGCAGTTCTTC.

A single count supports this clone. This chain uses TRBV7-3 with TRBJ2-5, with a tentative D call TRBD1 (6 bases). The CDR3 runs to 13 residues. V was pared by 6 bases and J by 5 bases, with 13 bases between. The germline gives CDR1 SGHTA, CDR2 FQGTGA. The CDR3, as DNA: TGTGCCAGCAGTCACAGGGTACCGGAGACCCAGTACTTC. Translation gives CASSHRVPETQYF.

The CDR3 nucleotides read TGCGCCAGCAGCTTAAACAGGGACAGGGACGAGCAGTACTTC. It encodes CASSLNRDRDEQYF. The J gene is TRBJ2-7, the V gene TRBV5-1; 9 bases are a match to TRBD1. Per the germline V gene, CDR1 is SGHRS and CDR2 is YFSETQ. The CDR3 sequence is 14 residues long. V lost 2 bases and J lost 5; bases outside the gene matches: 5.

The DNA of the CDR3 is TGTGCCACCAGCCCACGGACGGGGGTAACTAACTATGGCTACACCTTC. Its translation is CATSPRTGVTNYGYTF. The genes are TRBV15 and TRBJ1-2; D might be TRBD1 (5 bases). V was shortened by 5 bases and J by 0 bases, with 16 bases between the two germline ends. Per germline, CDR1 LNHNV and CDR2 YYDKDF (reference sequence). This CDR3 has 16 amino acids.

The chain combines TRBV5-1 with TRBJ2-3, with TRBD2 identical over 12 bases. CDR1 is SGHRS and CDR2 is YFSETQ in the germline V gene. The CDR3 runs 16 residues. J gave up 2 bases and V 2 bases, and 3 bases lay outside the gene matches. The DNA of the CDR3 is TGCGCCAGCAGCTTACGGACTAGCGGGGACACAGATACGCAGTATTTT. Residues: CASSLRTSGDTDTQYF.

CDR3 sequence reads: CASSPRGPYNEQFF. For the CDR3, the DNA is TGTGCCAGCAGTCCCAGGGGACCCTACAATGAGCAGTTCTTC. This sequence joins TRBV6-5 and TRBJ2-1, with D tentatively TRBD1 (6 bases). The CDR3 length is 14 residues. V was shortened by 5 bases and J by 2 bases, with 10 bases between the two germline ends. CDR1 and CDR2 (germline): MNHEY, SVGAGI.

V is TRBV3-1 (or the pseudogene TRBV3-2) and J is TRBJ1-2, with D unresolved. V lost 1 base to trimming and J lost 8 bases, with 14 bases between them. CDR1 and CDR2 (germline): LGHDT, YNNKEL (reference sequence). This CDR3 is built from 14 residues. CDR3 nucleotides: TGTGCCAGCAGCCAAGGTATCCCCGAGGGCGGCTACACCTTC. As protein: CASSQGIPEGGYTF.

The rearrangement uses TRBV2 and TRBJ1-6, with TRBD1 matching 10 bases. There are 17 residues in the CDR3. The junction had 7 bases not matched to a gene; V was cut back by 4 bases and J by 4 bases. Germline lookup yields CDR1 SNHLY and CDR2 FYNNEI. The CDR3 region has the DNA TGTGCCAGCAGTGCGACAGGGGGCCGCTTGTATAATTCACCCCTCCACTTT. Translated: CASSATGGRLYNSPLHF.

The count of this clone is one. The rearrangement uses TRBV13 and TRBJ2-3; a weak D match, TRBD1 (6 bases). The CDR3 is made up of 15 amino acids. Trimming left V 5 bases short and J 0 bases short, with 12 bases between. Germline assignment: CDR1 PRHDT and CDR2 FYEKMQ (reference sequence). CDR3 region: CASSHRAFSTDTQYF. In DNA, the CDR3 is TGTGCCAGCAGCCACAGGGCTTTTAGCACAGATACGCAGTATTTT. The whole variable domain, filled in from reference TRBV13 and TRBJ2-3, reads AAGVIQSPRHLIKEKRETATLKCYPIPRHDTVYWYQQGPGQDPQFLISFYEKMQSDKGSIPDRFSAQQFSDYHSELNMSSLELGDSALYFCASSHRAFSTDTQYFGPGTRLTVL.

The CDR3 region has the DNA TGTGCCAGCAGCTTGTATACTAGCGGATACAATGAGCAGTTCTTC. As protein: CASSLYTSGYNEQFF. The J gene is TRBJ2-1, the V gene TRBV5-6; 8 positions match TRBD2. The CDR3 runs to 15 residues. With V trimmed by 1 base and J by 4 bases, 4 bases remained unmatched. The germline V gene encodes CDR1 SGHDT and CDR2 YYEEEE.

This sequence joins TRBV11-2 and TRBJ2-7; 9 positions agree with TRBD2. With V trimmed by 5 bases and J by 0 bases, 5 bases remained unmatched. This CDR3 has 15 amino acids. Germline CDR1 and CDR2: SGHAT and FQNNGV. The CDR3 is CASSRTSADSYEQYF. The CDR3 DNA reads as TGTGCCAGCAGCCGGACTAGCGCGGACTCCTACGAGCAGTACTTC.